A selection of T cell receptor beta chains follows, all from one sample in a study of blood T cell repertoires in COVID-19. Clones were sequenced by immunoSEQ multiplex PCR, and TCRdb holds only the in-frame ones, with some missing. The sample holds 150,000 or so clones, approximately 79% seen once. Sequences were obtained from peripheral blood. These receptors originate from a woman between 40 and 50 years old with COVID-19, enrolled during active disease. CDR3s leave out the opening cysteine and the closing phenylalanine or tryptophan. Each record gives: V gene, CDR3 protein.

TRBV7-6 ASSIQGISDTQY
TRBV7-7 ASSQGLAVTDTQY
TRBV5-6 ASSRLAGDRNEQF
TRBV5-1 ASSLAPGLAGNNEQF
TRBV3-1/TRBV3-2 ASRSILVDTQY
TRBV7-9 ASSFGGGDQPQH
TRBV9 ASSVGVEAETQY
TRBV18 ASSLKAGYGKETQY
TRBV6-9 ARSSGSRTDTQY
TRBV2 ASSAETEEQF
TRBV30 AWSPGQHEQF
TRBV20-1 SANRQDGYT
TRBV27 ASRITSGTGGNQPQH
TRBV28 ATSGPPTDTQY
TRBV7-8 ASSPTSGINEKLF
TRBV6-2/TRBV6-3 ASSTWSYEQY
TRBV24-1 ATSDSGLAGPNFEQF
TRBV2 ASREDSHLNNEQF
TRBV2 AVKPGETEAF